Listed below are T cell receptor beta chains from one sample, sequenced in a study of OX40 agonist ivuxolimab in advanced cancers. The assay was immunoSEQ multiplex PCR, and TCRdb's table has in-frame clones only and misses some. The data show tens of thousands of clones, around 90% seen once. The sequencing here drew on CD4+ or CD8+ T cells sorted from blood, taken in a trial of the OX40 agonist ivuxolimab. The receptors derive from an adult with an advanced solid tumor such as melanoma, head and neck, liver or kidney cancer. CDR3s include the opening cysteine and the closing phenylalanine or tryptophan. A D gene is named only where the DNA matches it firmly. Part of the rows lack a size; the others show once, few, many or a class for expanded clones.

d_call: -; j_call: TRBJ1-1; clone_size: once; v_call: TRBV7-2; cdr3_nt: TGTGCCAGCAGCTTAGAGCGGACACATCAGAACACTGAAGCTTTCTTT; cdr3_aa: CASSLERTHQNTEAFF
d_call: TRBD2; j_call: TRBJ2-7; clone_size: -; v_call: TRBV11-3; cdr3_nt: TGTGCCAGCAGCTTAGCCTTTTCGTCTAGCGGGAGTCCCTACGAGCAGTACTTC; cdr3_aa: CASSLAFSSSGSPYEQYF
d_call: TRBD1; j_call: TRBJ2-7; clone_size: once; v_call: TRBV2; cdr3_nt: TGTGCCAGCAGTGACTGGACAGGACTCTCCTACGAGCAGTACTTC; cdr3_aa: CASSDWTGLSYEQYF
d_call: TRBD1; j_call: TRBJ2-7; clone_size: few; v_call: TRBV7-9; cdr3_nt: TGTGCCAGCAGCTCCTACGGGACAGGGCACAACGAGCAGTACTTC; cdr3_aa: CASSSYGTGHNEQYF
d_call: TRBD2; j_call: TRBJ2-3; clone_size: -; v_call: TRBV9; cdr3_nt: TGTGCCAGCAGCGTCGGACTAGCGGGGGACACAGATACGCAGTATTTT; cdr3_aa: CASSVGLAGDTDTQYF
d_call: -; j_call: TRBJ2-7; clone_size: -; v_call: TRBV11-2; cdr3_nt: TGTGCCAGCAGCTTAGGCGCTTACGAGCAGTACTTC; cdr3_aa: CASSLGAYEQYF
d_call: -; j_call: TRBJ1-2; clone_size: -; v_call: TRBV5-6; cdr3_nt: TGTGCCAGCAGCTATATAGGAGGGAATGTCTATGGCTACACCTTC; cdr3_aa: CASSYIGGNVYGYTF
d_call: -; j_call: TRBJ2-7; clone_size: -; v_call: TRBV23-1; cdr3_nt: TGCGCCAGCGGATACAGGGGGGGCCACGAGCAGTACTTC; cdr3_aa: CASGYRGGHEQYF
d_call: -; j_call: TRBJ1-1; clone_size: -; v_call: TRBV11-3; cdr3_nt: TGTGCCAGCAGCTCTCGACATCTTGGGCACACTGAAGCTTTCTTT; cdr3_aa: CASSSRHLGHTEAFF
d_call: -; j_call: TRBJ1-2; clone_size: -; v_call: TRBV7-9; cdr3_nt: TGTGTCCTGCACACGAACTATGGCTACACCTTC; cdr3_aa: CVLHTNYGYTF
d_call: -; j_call: TRBJ2-7; clone_size: -; v_call: TRBV5-4; cdr3_nt: TGTGCCAGCAGCCCAGGGACCGTCTACGAGCAGTACTTC; cdr3_aa: CASSPGTVYEQYF
d_call: -; j_call: TRBJ2-7; clone_size: -; v_call: TRBV11-1; cdr3_nt: TGTGCCAGCAGCTCCGGGTGGGGGGGCAACCCCTACGAGCAGTACTTC; cdr3_aa: CASSSGWGGNPYEQYF
d_call: -; j_call: TRBJ2-5; clone_size: -; v_call: TRBV6-5; cdr3_nt: TGTGCCAGCAGTTACTTCGGGGAGACCCAGTACTTC; cdr3_aa: CASSYFGETQYF
d_call: -; j_call: TRBJ1-2; clone_size: -; v_call: TRBV21-1; cdr3_nt: TGTGCCAGCAATCCAGGGGGAGATGGCTACACCTTC; cdr3_aa: CASNPGGDGYTF
d_call: -; j_call: TRBJ2-2; clone_size: -; v_call: TRBV10-2; cdr3_nt: TGCGCCAGCAGTGAGGGGGGGGGCGCCGGGGAGCTGTTTTTT; cdr3_aa: CASSEGGGAGELFF
d_call: TRBD2; j_call: TRBJ2-7; clone_size: -; v_call: TRBV12-5; cdr3_nt: TGTGCTAGTGGTTTGGGACTAGCGGGAGGTCGAGGCGAGCAGTACTTC; cdr3_aa: CASGLGLAGGRGEQYF
d_call: TRBD2; j_call: TRBJ2-3; clone_size: -; v_call: TRBV4-1; cdr3_nt: TGCGCCAGCGGGCCGGGACTAATCACAGATACGCAGTATTTT; cdr3_aa: CASGPGLITDTQYF
d_call: -; j_call: TRBJ2-7; clone_size: -; v_call: TRBV7-9; cdr3_nt: TGTGCCAGCAGCCCTCCTGGACAGTCCTACGAGCAGTACTTC; cdr3_aa: CASSPPGQSYEQYF
d_call: TRBD1; j_call: TRBJ2-1; clone_size: -; v_call: TRBV2; cdr3_nt: TGTGCCAGCCAAAAGAACAGGGGGAATGAGCAGTTCTTC; cdr3_aa: CASQKNRGNEQFF
d_call: -; j_call: TRBJ2-2; clone_size: -; v_call: TRBV6-4; cdr3_nt: TGTGCCAGCAGTGGACAGGGAGGCACCGGGGAGCTGTTTTTT; cdr3_aa: CASSGQGGTGELFF
d_call: -; j_call: TRBJ1-6; clone_size: once; v_call: TRBV6-5; cdr3_nt: TGTGCCAGCAGTTACGGACCTAATAATTCACCCCTCCACTTT; cdr3_aa: CASSYGPNNSPLHF
d_call: -; j_call: TRBJ1-1; clone_size: few; v_call: TRBV19; cdr3_nt: TGTGCCAGTAGTATTGCGTCGGGGACTGAAGCTTTCTTT; cdr3_aa: CASSIASGTEAFF
d_call: TRBD1; j_call: TRBJ2-5; clone_size: -; v_call: TRBV5-6; cdr3_nt: TGTGCCAGCAGCTGGGGGACAGGGAAAGAGACCCAGTACTTC; cdr3_aa: CASSWGTGKETQYF
d_call: -; j_call: TRBJ2-1; clone_size: -; v_call: TRBV7-3; cdr3_nt: TGTGCCAGCAGCTTATACGATTCTGGGAGCTCCTACAATGAGCAGTTCTTC; cdr3_aa: CASSLYDSGSSYNEQFF
d_call: -; j_call: TRBJ1-4; clone_size: -; v_call: TRBV2; cdr3_nt: TGTGCCAGCGGGGGGGATGATGAAAAACTGTTTTTT; cdr3_aa: CASGGDDEKLFF
d_call: -; j_call: TRBJ2-3; clone_size: -; v_call: TRBV7-2; cdr3_nt: TGTGCCAGCAGCTTCTCCCTAGGACTTCTCACAGATACGCAGTATTTT; cdr3_aa: CASSFSLGLLTDTQYF
d_call: -; j_call: TRBJ2-1; clone_size: -; v_call: TRBV5-5; cdr3_nt: TGTGCCAGCAGCTTGGGGGCAGGGGGGTCAGTCAATGAGCAGTTCTTC; cdr3_aa: CASSLGAGGSVNEQFF
d_call: -; j_call: TRBJ2-2; clone_size: -; v_call: TRBV9; cdr3_nt: TGTGCCAGCAGCGTAGGTGGCGGGTGGAACACCGGGGAGCTGTTTTTT; cdr3_aa: CASSVGGGWNTGELFF